This T cell receptor beta chain was sequenced for a study of beta chain features in type 1 diabetes. The CDR3 runs to 14 residues. Germline CDR1 SGDLS, CDR2 YYNGEE. V lost 4 bases to trimming and J lost 10 bases, with 21 bases between them. Findings and caveats of the study: All four CD4+ subsets of Type 1 diabetes patients contained TCRB CDR3s that were moderately but significantly shorter.

Expressed TCRB transcripts were sequenced after all isolated RNA was converted to cDNA. Produced via immunoSEQ multiplex PCR; TCRdb's table is partial and in-frame only. Among 15,000 to 17,000 clones listed, approximately 47% were seen once. Comment on this clone: Antigen specificity is unknown.

The V call is TRBV9, the J call TRBJ2-7; D is perhaps TRBD2 (5 bases). The TCR was taken from a woman in her 40s in good health. Sequencing was done on a sample of stem cell memory CD4+ T cells from blood. CDR3 amino acids: CASSPTQRGSPQYF. CDR3 nucleotide sequence: TGTGCCAGCAGCCCAACACAGAGAGGGTCCCCCCAGTACTTC.